This T cell receptor (beta chain) comes out of a study of T cell responses to AZD1222 COVID-19 vaccine. The overall study: Pooled in the analysis were second doses at about 4 or about 12 weeks.

Whole-study findings and limits: Spike-specific TCR breadth and depth both grew after two AZD1222 doses. White British donors predominated, females outnumbered males, and clonal diversity was possibly underestimated.

Produced via immunoSEQ multiplex PCR; TCRdb's table is partial and in-frame only. The sample lists some 120,000 clones, roughly 90% seen once, with 1.5% to 1.9% in the top ten. Note on this clone: Its antigen is still unknown.

V lost 3 bases to trimming and J lost 2 bases; unmatched junction nucleotides: 3. Germline CDR1 SGHAT, CDR2 FQNNGV. This CDR3 is built from 15 residues. Sequences were derived from peripheral blood, sampled on day 0 of AZD1222 vaccination. The source of this sequence is an adult in good health. The chain is built from TRBV11-2 and TRBJ2-5; 10 bases match TRBD2. CDR3 DNA sequence: TGTGCCAGCAGCTTCGGACTAGCGGTTCAAGAGACCCAGTACTTC. Protein sequence: CASSFGLAVQETQYF.